These T cell receptor beta chains were read from a single sample in a study of CD8+ T cells in alopecia areata. Produced via immunoSEQ multiplex PCR; TCRdb's table is partial and in-frame only. Seen here are 160,000 or so clones, around 71% observed once, and the top ten hold about an eighth. Source: CD8+ T cells sorted from blood, taken at week 0. All receptors come from a human donor with alopecia areata. Both conserved end residues are part of each CDR3. Each record gives: J gene, V gene, CDR3 protein.

TRBJ2-7,TRBV30,CAWSVFQGPYEQYF
TRBJ2-1,TRBV7-2,CASSRSGGIINEQFF
TRBJ1-4,TRBV15,CATSRIQATNEKLFF
TRBJ2-1,TRBV4-1,CASSRGQGGQFF
TRBJ2-1,TRBV2,CASSPEAGTGGDIDEQFF
TRBJ1-6,TRBV5-6,CASSLAKTELAYNSPLHF
TRBJ2-1,TRBV5-1,CASSSAYNEQFF
TRBJ2-7,TRBV4-1,CASSQVSSGLSQTYEQYF
TRBJ1-2,TRBV19,CASSMTGTNYGYTF
TRBJ1-6,TRBV4-1,CASSQEGGSPLHF
TRBJ2-1,TRBV7-9,CASNGGKLQFF
TRBJ2-5,TRBV13,CASSPPLGQPQETQYF
TRBJ1-1,TRBV23-1,CARAPGGWDTEAFF
TRBJ2-3,TRBV4-2,CASSQDSSGDPTDTQYF
TRBJ1-6,TRBV2,CASRGRGLHF
TRBJ2-3,TRBV7-2,CASSRTSGAADTQYF
TRBJ2-5,TRBV4-1,CASRQRQGQETQYF
TRBJ2-1,TRBV29-1,CSVHGGGQFF
TRBJ1-2,TRBV6-5,CASSSPGQGRDGYTF
TRBJ1-5,TRBV4-1,CASSQEGAIYQPQHF
TRBJ1-2,TRBV29-1,CSVDRADYGYTF
TRBJ1-5,TRBV12-5,CASGPHRYNQPQHF
TRBJ1-2,TRBV9,CASSSLQGNYGYTF
TRBJ2-3,TRBV9,CASSSGGGATDTQYF
TRBJ1-4,TRBV23-1,CASSPPGGPRKKLFF
TRBJ1-5,TRBV19,CATYREPQHF
TRBJ1-2,TRBV29-1,CSVATGSRGYTF
TRBJ2-5,TRBV30,CAWSAHQETQYF
TRBJ2-3,TRBV4-1,CASSQRTPSGSTDTQYF
TRBJ1-5,TRBV7-9,CASSLAGGNQPQHF
TRBJ2-7,TRBV27,CASSLSEGQGRDF
TRBJ1-1,TRBV5-1,CASSSTGFTEAFF
TRBJ1-5,TRBV28,CASSPGRRINQPQHF
TRBJ2-7,TRBV11-2,CASSFMDSMEQYF
TRBJ2-5,TRBV5-1,CASSLGDITDF
TRBJ2-3,TRBV29-1,CSVDIGGPGTDTQYF
TRBJ2-1,TRBV5-6,CASSTGGNIWNEQFF
TRBJ1-2,TRBV7-9,CASSLARGYTF
TRBJ2-1,TRBV4-1,CASSQVGNEQFF
TRBJ2-4,TRBV11-2,CASSYGPLAKNIQYF
TRBJ2-7,TRBV27,CASMMRGFSYEQYF
TRBJ1-2,TRBV27,CASSWSGDRVGFGYTF
TRBJ2-3,TRBV28,CASRNRLSSPTDTQYF